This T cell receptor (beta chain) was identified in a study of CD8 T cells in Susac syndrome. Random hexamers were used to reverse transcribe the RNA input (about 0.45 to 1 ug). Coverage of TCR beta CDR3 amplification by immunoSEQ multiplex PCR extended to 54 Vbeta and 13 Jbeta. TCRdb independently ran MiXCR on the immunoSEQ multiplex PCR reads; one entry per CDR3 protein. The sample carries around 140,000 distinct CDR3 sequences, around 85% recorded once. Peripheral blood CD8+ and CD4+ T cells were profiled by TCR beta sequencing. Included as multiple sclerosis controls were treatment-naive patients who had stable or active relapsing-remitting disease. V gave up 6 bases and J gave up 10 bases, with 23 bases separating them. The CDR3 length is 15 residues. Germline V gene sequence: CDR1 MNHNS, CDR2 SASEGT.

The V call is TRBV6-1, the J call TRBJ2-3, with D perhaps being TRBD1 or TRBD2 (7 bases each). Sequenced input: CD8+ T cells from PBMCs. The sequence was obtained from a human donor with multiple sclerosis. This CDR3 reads CASSQGGMVRISQYF. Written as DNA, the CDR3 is TGTGCCAGCAGCCAGGGGGGGATGGTGAGGATTTCGCAGTATTTT.